The rows below give T cell receptor beta chains drawn from one sample of a study of blood T cells in healthy people across ages. A single record per CDR3 protein comes from TCRdb applying MiXCR to the 5' RACE reads. The sample lists roughly 500,000 distinct CDR3 sequences; about 25% were seen once. The sample was also linked to a second study, of T cells of mothers and their children.

The material sequenced was blood. These receptor sequences come from a boy aged 5 to 17 in good health. Each CDR3 is given with its conserved first and last residue. A D gene is named only where the DNA matches it firmly. Size is stated for part of the rows, as once, few or many counts, or as a class when the clone is expanded.

V: TRBV29-1; D: .; size: .; J: TRBJ2-3; CDR3: CSVEGLTNPKGPTADTQYF
V: TRBV29-1; D: .; size: .; J: TRBJ2-3; CDR3: CSSYLDTQYF
V: TRBV5-1; D: TRBD2; size: .; J: TRBJ2-1; CDR3: CASSLVPVTSGSINEQFF
V: TRBV7-2; D: TRBD1; size: many; J: TRBJ2-5; CDR3: CASSSGQQETQYF
V: TRBV20-1; D: .; size: .; J: TRBJ1-2; CDR3: CSAWTSYGYTF
V: TRBV5-1; D: TRBD2; size: few; J: TRBJ2-1; CDR3: CASSSSGTGDEQFF
V: TRBV4-1; D: .; size: .; J: TRBJ2-5; CDR3: CASSQDRRAETQYF
V: TRBV3-1; D: .; size: .; J: TRBJ2-5; CDR3: CASSQVYSAQETQYF
V: TRBV3-1; D: .; size: few; J: TRBJ2-7; CDR3: CASSPDPHEQYF
V: TRBV20-1; D: TRBD1; size: .; J: TRBJ1-1; CDR3: CTLTDRDLWGAFF